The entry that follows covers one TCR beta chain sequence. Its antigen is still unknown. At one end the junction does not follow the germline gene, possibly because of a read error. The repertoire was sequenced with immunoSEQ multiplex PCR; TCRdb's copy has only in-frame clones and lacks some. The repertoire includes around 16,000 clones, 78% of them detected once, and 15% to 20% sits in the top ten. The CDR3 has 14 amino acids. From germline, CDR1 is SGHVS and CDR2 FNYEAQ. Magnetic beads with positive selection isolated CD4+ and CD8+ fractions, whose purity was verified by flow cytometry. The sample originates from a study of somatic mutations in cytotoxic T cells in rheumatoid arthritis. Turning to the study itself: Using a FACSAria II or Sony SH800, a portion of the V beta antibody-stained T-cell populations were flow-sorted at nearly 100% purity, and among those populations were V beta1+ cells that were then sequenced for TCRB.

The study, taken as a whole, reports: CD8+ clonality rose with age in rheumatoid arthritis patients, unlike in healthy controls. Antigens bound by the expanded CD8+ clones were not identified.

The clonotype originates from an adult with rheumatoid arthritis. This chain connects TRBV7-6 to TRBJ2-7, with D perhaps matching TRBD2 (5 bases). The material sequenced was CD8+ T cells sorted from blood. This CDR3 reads CATSQGGPPYEQYF. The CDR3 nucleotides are TGTGCCACCAGCCAAGGCGGGCCCCCCTACGAGCAGTACTTC.